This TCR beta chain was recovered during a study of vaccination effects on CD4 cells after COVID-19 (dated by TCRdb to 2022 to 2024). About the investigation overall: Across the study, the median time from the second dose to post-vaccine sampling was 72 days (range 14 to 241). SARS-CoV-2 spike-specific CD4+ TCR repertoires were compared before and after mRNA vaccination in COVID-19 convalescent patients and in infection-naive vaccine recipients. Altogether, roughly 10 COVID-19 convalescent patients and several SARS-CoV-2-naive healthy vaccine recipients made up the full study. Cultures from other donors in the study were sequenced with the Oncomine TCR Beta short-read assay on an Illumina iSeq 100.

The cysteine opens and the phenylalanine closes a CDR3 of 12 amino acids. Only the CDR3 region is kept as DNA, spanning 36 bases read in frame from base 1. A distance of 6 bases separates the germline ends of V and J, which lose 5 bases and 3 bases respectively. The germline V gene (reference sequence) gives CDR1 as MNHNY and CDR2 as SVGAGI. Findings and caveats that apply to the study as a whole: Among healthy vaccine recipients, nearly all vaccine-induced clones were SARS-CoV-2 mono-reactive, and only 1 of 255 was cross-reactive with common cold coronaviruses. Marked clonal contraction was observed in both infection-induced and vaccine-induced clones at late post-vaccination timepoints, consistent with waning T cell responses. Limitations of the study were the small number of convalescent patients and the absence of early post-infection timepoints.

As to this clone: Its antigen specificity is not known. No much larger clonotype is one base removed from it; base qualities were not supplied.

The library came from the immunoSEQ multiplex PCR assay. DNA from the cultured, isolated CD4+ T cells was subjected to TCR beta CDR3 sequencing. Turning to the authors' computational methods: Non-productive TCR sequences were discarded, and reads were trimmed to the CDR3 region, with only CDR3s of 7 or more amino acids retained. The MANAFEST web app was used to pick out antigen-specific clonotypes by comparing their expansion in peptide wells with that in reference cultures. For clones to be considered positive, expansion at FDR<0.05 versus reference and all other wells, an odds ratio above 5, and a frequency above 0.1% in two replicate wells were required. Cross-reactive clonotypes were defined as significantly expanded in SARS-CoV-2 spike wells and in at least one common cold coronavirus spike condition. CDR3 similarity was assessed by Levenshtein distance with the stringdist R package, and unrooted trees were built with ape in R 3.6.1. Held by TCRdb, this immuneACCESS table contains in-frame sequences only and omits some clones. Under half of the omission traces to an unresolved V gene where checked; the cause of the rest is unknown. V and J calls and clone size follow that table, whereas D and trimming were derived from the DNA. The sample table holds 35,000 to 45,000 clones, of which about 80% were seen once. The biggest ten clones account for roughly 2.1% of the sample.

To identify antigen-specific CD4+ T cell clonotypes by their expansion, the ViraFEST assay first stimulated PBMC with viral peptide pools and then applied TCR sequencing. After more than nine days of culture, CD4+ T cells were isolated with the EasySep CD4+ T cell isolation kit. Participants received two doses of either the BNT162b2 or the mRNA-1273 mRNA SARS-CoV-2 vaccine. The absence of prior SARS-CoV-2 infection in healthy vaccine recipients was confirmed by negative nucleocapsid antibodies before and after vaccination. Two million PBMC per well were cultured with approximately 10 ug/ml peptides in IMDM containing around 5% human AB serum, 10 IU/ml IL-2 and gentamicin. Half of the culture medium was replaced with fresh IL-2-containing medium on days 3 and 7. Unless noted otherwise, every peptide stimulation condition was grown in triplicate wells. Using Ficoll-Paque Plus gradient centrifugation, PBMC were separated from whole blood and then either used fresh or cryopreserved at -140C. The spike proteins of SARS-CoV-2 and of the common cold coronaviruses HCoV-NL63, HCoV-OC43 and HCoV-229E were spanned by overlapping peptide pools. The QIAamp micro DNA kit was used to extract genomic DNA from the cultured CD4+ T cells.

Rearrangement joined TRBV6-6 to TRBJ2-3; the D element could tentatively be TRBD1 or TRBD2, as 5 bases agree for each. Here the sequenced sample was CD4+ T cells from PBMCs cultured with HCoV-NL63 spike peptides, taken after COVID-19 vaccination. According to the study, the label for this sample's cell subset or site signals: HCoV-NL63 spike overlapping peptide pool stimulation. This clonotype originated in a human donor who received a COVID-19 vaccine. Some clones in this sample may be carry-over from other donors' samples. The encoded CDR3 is CASSGGTDTQYF. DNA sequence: TGTGCCAGCAGTGGGGGTACAGATACGCAGTATTTT.